The 23 T cell receptor beta chains in this list originate from one sample, sequenced in a study of T cells in Graves' hyperthyroidism and ophthalmopathy. Researchers took RNA transcripts and amplified the TCR beta CDR3 regions from them. The primer set for the first-round RT-PCR of the TCR CDR3 was HTBI. TCRdb reanalysed the multiplex PCR reads using MiXCR and keeps one entry per CDR3 protein. The repertoire holds about 510,000 distinct CDR3 sequences, with 40% to 50% as singletons. The source material was peripheral blood or thyroid tissue (not recorded which). The receptors come from an adult woman with Graves' disease, either hyperthyroidism or ophthalmopathy (not recorded which).

The chain combines TRBV20-1 with TRBJ1-6; D may be TRBD1 (5 bases). CDR3 size: 14 residues. V was pared by 6 bases and J by 2 bases, with 11 bases between. CDR1 is DFQATT, CDR2 SNEGSKA, per germline (reference sequence). DNA of the CDR3: TGCAGTGCAAGGGACGGCCCCTATAATTCACCCCTCCACTTT. It translates to CSARDGPYNSPLHF.

This clonotype showed up just once. This sequence joins TRBV6-5 and TRBJ1-5; no reliable D call. CDR1 is MNHEY and CDR2 is SVGAGI in the germline V gene. The V end lost 6 bases, the J end lost 4 bases, and 13 bases lay between the germline ends. The CDR3 contains 14 residues. Here the CDR3 reads CASSLSEGNQPQHF. The CDR3 region has the DNA TGTGCCAGCAGCTTATCGGAGGGAAATCAGCCCCAGCATTTT.

As to this clonotype: A much larger clone is a single base away; this may be a read error. The chain employs TRBV2 and TRBJ1-4; possibly TRBD1 for D (5 bases). Germline CDR1 reads SNHLY; CDR2 reads FYNNEI. The V end lost 6 bases, the J end lost 2 bases, and 13 bases lay between the germline ends. There are 15 residues in the CDR3. CDR3 bases: TGTGCCAGCAGCGTGGGGGTGGGGACTAATGAAAAACTGTTTTTT. Protein sequence: CASSVGVGTNEKLFF.

This clonotype came up many times. V and J are TRBV28 and TRBJ2-6; no clear D gene. The V and J ends lost 7 bases and 4 bases respectively, with 8 bases between them. The germline V gene has CDR1 MDHEN and CDR2 SYDVKM. The CDR3 extends over 13 amino acids. The chain's CDR3 is CASISSGANVLTF. The CDR3 DNA sequence: TGTGCCAGCATATCATCCGGGGCCAACGTCCTGACTTTC.

This clonotype occurred a few times. A much larger clonotype is one base distant, so this may be a read error. The chain recombines TRBV29-1 with TRBJ1-2; no clear D gene. The CDR3 runs to 11 residues. The V end lost 6 bases, the J end lost 6 bases, and 11 bases lay between the germline ends. In germline, CDR1 is SQVTM, CDR2 ANQGSEA. For the CDR3, the DNA is TGCAGCGTCGGACGGGGAAATGGCTACACCTTC. Translating gives CSVGRGNGYTF. Full variable domain (missing parts from reference TRBV29-1 and TRBJ1-2): SAVISQKPSRDICQRGTSLTIQCQVDSQVTMMFWYRQQPGQSLTLIATANQGSEATYESGFVIDKFPISRPNLTFSTLTVSNMSPEDSSIYLCSVGRGNGYTFGSGTRLTVV.

This clonotype was recorded many times. The chain links TRBV20-1 to TRBJ2-7; D is unclear. Trimming cost V 1 base and J 4 bases, with 11 bases left between them. CDR3 length: 13 amino acids. Per germline, CDR1 DFQATT and CDR2 SNEGSKA (reference sequence). Here the CDR3 reads CSARAASTYEQYF. The CDR3 nucleotides are TGCAGTGCTAGAGCCGCTTCTACTTACGAGCAGTACTTC.

This clonotype was recorded many times. The chain couples TRBV19 to TRBJ2-7; no reliable D call. CDR3 length: 12 residues. Trimming pared 8 bases from V and 1 base from J, leaving 9 bases between. Germline lookup yields CDR1 LNHDA and CDR2 SQIVND (reference sequence). The CDR3 is CASGGGSYEQYF. In nucleotides, the CDR3 is TGTGCCAGTGGTGGCGGATCCTACGAGCAGTACTTC.

With regard to this clonotype: This may be a read error, as it is one base from a much larger clone. No conserved phenylalanine or tryptophan is present at the end of the CDR3, so a read error is the likely explanation. This chain connects TRBV5-4 to TRBJ1-1; D gene uncertain. The germline CDR1 and CDR2 sequences are SGHNT and YYREEE (reference sequence). The CDR3 covers 13 residues. Trimming pared 0 bases from V and 10 bases from J, leaving 13 bases between. The CDR3 DNA reads TGTGCCAGCAGCTTGGCGTCTGGTGAGGGAGCTTTCCTT. As protein: CASSLASGEGAFL.

The genes are TRBV20-1 and TRBJ1-6, with a possible D match to TRBD1 (5 bases). Germline-derived CDR1 and CDR2 are DFQATT and SNEGSKA (reference sequence). The CDR3 has 14 residues. Trimming stripped 3 bases from V and 8 bases from J, with 14 bases between. The CDR3 DNA reads TGCAGTGCTAGTCCAGCCCTGGGGCATTCACCCCTCCACTTT. Translating gives CSASPALGHSPLHF.

The CDR3 loop is CASSPITGQYEQYF. The CDR3 DNA sequence: TGTGCCAGCAGCCCAATCACGGGGCAATACGAGCAGTACTTC. The chain recombines TRBV7-6 with TRBJ2-7, with D possibly being TRBD1 or TRBD2 (5 bases each). The CDR3 consists of 14 residues. Germline lookup yields CDR1 SGHVS and CDR2 FNYEAQ. With 5 bases removed from V and 4 bases from J, the gap between germline ends came to 15 bases.

The chain links TRBV5-1 to TRBJ2-6, with 8 nucleotides matching TRBD1. This CDR3 has 17 amino acids. V dropped 4 bases and J dropped 0; count of bases not matched to a gene: 6. The germline gives CDR1 SGHRS, CDR2 YFSETQ. CDR3 in DNA: TGCGCCAGCAGCCACCGACAGGGGCCCTCTGGGGCCAACGTCCTGACTTTC. It encodes CASSHRQGPSGANVLTF.

J is TRBJ2-5 and V is TRBV2; 9 bases match TRBD1. The trim removed 7 bases at V and 4 bases at J, leaving 1 base unmatched. Germline V gene sequence: CDR1 SNHLY, CDR2 FYNNEI. This CDR3 has 12 residues. Here the CDR3 DNA reads TGTGCCAGCAAGGACAGGGGAGAGACCCAGTACTTC. Its protein is CASKDRGETQYF.

On this clonotype: One end of the junction does not line up with germline, which may come from a read error. This sequence joins TRBV7-2 and TRBJ1-2; D possibly corresponds to TRBD1 (6 bases). CDR1 and CDR2 from the germline V gene are SGHTA and FQGNSA. The CDR3 runs 13 residues. CDR3 protein: CASSPDSTYGYTF. CDR3 in DNA: TGCGCCAGCAGCCCGGACAGCACCTATGGCTACACCTTC. The whole variable domain, remainder taken from reference TRBV7-2 and TRBJ1-2, is GAGVSQSPSNKVTEKGKDVELRCDPISGHTALYWYRQSLGQGLEFLIYFQGNSAPDKSGLPSDRFSAERTGGSVSTLTIQRTQQEDSAVYLCASSPDSTYGYTFGSGTRLTVV.

The rearrangement joins TRBV7-3 to TRBJ2-5; 7 nucleotides line up with TRBD1. V shed 8 bases, J shed 5 bases, and the junction held 5 bases outside the gene matches. From germline, CDR1 is SGHTA and CDR2 FQGTGA. This CDR3 has 12 amino acids. CDR3 in DNA: TGTGCCAGCGGCCTCAGGGGGGAGACCCAGTACTTC. It yields the protein CASGLRGETQYF. Full variable domain (missing parts from reference TRBV7-3 and TRBJ2-5): GAGVSQTPSNKVTEKGKYVELRCDPISGHTALYWYRQSLGQGPEFLIYFQGTGAADDSGLPNDRFFAVRPEGSVSTLKIQRTERGDSAVYLCASGLRGETQYFGPGTRLLVL.

There are many counts of this clonotype. The genes are TRBV7-2 and TRBJ1-5; the D gene is possibly TRBD1 (6 bases). This CDR3 contains 16 residues. V lost 1 base and J 1 base, leaving 11 bases between the germline ends. The germline V gene encodes CDR1 SGHTA and CDR2 FQGNSA. The chain's CDR3 is CASSLVGGRSNQPQHF. In DNA form, the CDR3 reads TGTGCCAGCAGCTTAGTTGGGGGGCGCAGCAATCAGCCCCAGCATTTT.

The CDR3 nucleotides are TGTGCCATCAGTGAGTTTCGGGGCCAACAAGAGACCCAGTACTTC. Protein sequence: CAISEFRGQQETQYF. The rearrangement joins TRBV10-3 to TRBJ2-5; tentatively, D is TRBD1 or TRBD2 (5 bases each). This CDR3 spans 15 amino acids. CDR1 and CDR2 from the germline V gene are ENHRY and SYGVKD. Trimming took 1 base from V and 2 from J, leaving 11 bases between them.

The sample holds many counts of this clonotype. The V call is TRBV19, the J call TRBJ1-1; weak D call: TRBD1 (5 bases). Germline lookup yields CDR1 LNHDA and CDR2 SQIVND (reference sequence). The CDR3 sequence is 14 residues long. Trimming removed 5 bases from V and 4 bases from J, with 14 bases in between. CDR3 nucleotides: TGTGCCAGTAGTTTTGGGACGGCGGGCACTGAAGCTTTCTTT. It codes for CASSFGTAGTEAFF.

This clonotype was detected ten times or more. This rearrangement joins TRBV7-2 to TRBJ2-7; TRBD1 agrees at 10 bases. With V trimmed by 5 bases and J by 5 bases, 9 bases remained unmatched. The CDR3 has 15 amino acids. The germline V gene encodes CDR1 SGHTA and CDR2 FQGNSA. CDR3 sequence: CASSAKTGGSNEQYF. The DNA for the CDR3 is TGTGCCAGCAGCGCGAAGACAGGGGGCTCGAACGAGCAGTACTTC. Together with reference TRBV7-2 and TRBJ2-7, the CDR3 gives the full variable domain: GAGVSQSPSNKVTEKGKDVELRCDPISGHTALYWYRQSLGQGLEFLIYFQGNSAPDKSGLPSDRFSAERTGGSVSTLTIQRTQQEDSAVYLCASSAKTGGSNEQYFGPGTRLTVT.

This clonotype was recorded once. DNA of the CDR3: TGCAGTGCTGCCGGGACGGACACCGGGGAGCTGTTTTTT. Encoded protein: CSAAGTDTGELFF. The chain carries TRBV20-1 and TRBJ2-2; D possibly uses TRBD1 or TRBD2 (5 bases each). The CDR3 is 13 residues long. Germline values: CDR1 DFQATT, CDR2 SNEGSKA (reference sequence). V dropped 5 bases and J dropped 3 bases, with 10 bases sitting between them.

The rearrangement uses TRBV14 and TRBJ1-2; D uncertain. This CDR3 spans 15 amino acids. Per germline, CDR1 SGHDN and CDR2 FVKESK. With 0 bases removed from V and 6 bases from J, the gap between germline ends came to 14 bases. The CDR3 spells CASSQDGWDRDGYTF. The CDR3 DNA reads TGTGCCAGCAGCCAAGATGGTTGGGATCGCGATGGCTACACCTTC.

In its sample, this clonotype was seen a few times. This chain uses TRBV30 with TRBJ1-3, with no clear D. The germline V gene encodes CDR1 GTSNPN and CDR2 SVGIG (reference sequence). Trimming pared 0 bases from V and 4 bases from J, leaving 4 bases between. The CDR3 is 12 amino acids. As DNA, the CDR3 is TGTGCCTGGAGTGTACAGGGAAACACCATATATTTT. This gives the protein CAWSVQGNTIYF.

The chain joins TRBV2 to TRBJ1-5; possibly TRBD1 for D (6 bases). The germline CDR1 and CDR2 sequences are SNHLY and FYNNEI. Trimming took off 8 bases at V and 0 bases at J, with 20 bases between the two ends. This CDR3 has 17 amino acids. CDR3 coding DNA: TGTGCCAGCTCGAACGACAGGACAGCAAATAGCAATCAGCCCCAGCATTTT. Protein product: CASSNDRTANSNQPQHF. The full variable domain, rest sourced from reference TRBV2 and TRBJ1-5, is EPEVTQTPSHQVTQMGQEVILRCVPISNHLYFYWYRQILGQKVEFLVSFYNNEISEKSEIFDDQFSVERPDGSNFTLKIRSTKLEDSAMYFCASSNDRTANSNQPQHFGDGTRLSIL.

This clonotype has just a few counts. The chain recombines TRBV19 with TRBJ1-1; possibly TRBD1 for D (6 bases). Trimming took 7 bases from V and 5 from J, leaving 17 bases between them. The length of the CDR3 is 14 residues. Germline V CDR1 and CDR2: LNHDA, SQIVND (reference sequence). CDR3 coding DNA: TGTGCCAGTAATACAGGGTCACCTAGTACTGAAGCTTTCTTT. This translates into CASNTGSPSTEAFF.